The clone carrying this TCR beta chain was observed a handful of times. Its antigen is undetermined. The data derive from a study of T cells in Graves' hyperthyroidism and ophthalmopathy. Points from the study as a whole: Most thyroid clonotypes expanded above 0.001 were also detected in blood.

Newly diagnosed patients aged 18 to 65 had hyperthyroidism of under 2 months' duration. Clinical symptoms, serum thyroxine, TRAb, thyroid ultrasound and orbital computed tomography informed diagnoses. Sampled blood dates from first hyperthyroidism diagnosis, and it precedes any ophthalmopathy symptoms. The CDR3 covers 15 residues. CDR1 and CDR2 (germline): DFQATT, SNEGSKA (reference sequence). V lost 3 bases, J lost 8 bases, and 19 bases lay in between. Regions amplified from RNA transcripts were the TCR beta CDR3 regions. When the TCR CDR3 underwent first-round RT-PCR, the HTBI primer set was used. TCRdb fed the multiplex PCR reads into MiXCR, producing one record per CDR3 protein. In the table there are fewer than 900,000 distinct CDR3 sequences, around 19% of which are singletons.

The TCR was taken from a woman aged 50 to 60 with Graves' hyperthyroidism that later progressed to Graves' ophthalmopathy. Sequenced sample: blood. V is TRBV20-1 and J is TRBJ1-4; the D gene is possibly TRBD1 (5 bases). CDR3 in DNA: TGCAGTGCTAGTCGGGCCCGGGGCCGAGGGGAAAAACTGTTTTTT. Amino acids: CSASRARGRGEKLFF.